This entry lists 27 T cell receptor beta chains sequenced from one sample in a study of blood T cell repertoires in COVID-19 (dated by TCRdb to 2018 to 2020). Libraries came from the immunoSEQ multiplex PCR assay. This is the immuneACCESS table as TCRdb keeps it, with only in-frame sequences that have V and J called. A part of the clones is gone; compared with another copy, unresolved V genes explain less than half, and the rest is unexplained. The sample data list hundreds of thousands of clones, and about 91% of these were observed just once. Of the sample, 1.3% to 1.5% falls within the top ten clones. Sequencing was performed on peripheral blood. These receptors were collected from a man aged 80 or over with acute or convalescent COVID-19.

The chain recombines TRBV7-2 with TRBJ2-1, with D possibly being TRBD1 (6 bases). V was trimmed by 5 bases and J by 6 bases, leaving 11 bases between them. CDR1 SGHTA and CDR2 FQGNSA come from the germline V gene. The CDR3 loop spans 13 amino acids. CDR3 in DNA: TGTGCCAGCAGCCGAGGACAGATCAATGAGCAGTTCTTC. It codes for CASSRGQINEQFF.

The chain uses TRBV5-4 and TRBJ2-2, with 10 bases fitting TRBD1. Germline CDR1 and CDR2: SGHNT and YYREEE (reference sequence). The CDR3 runs to 16 residues. V lost 1 base and J lost 6; bases outside the gene matches: 6. CDR3 coding DNA: TGTGCCAGCAGCTTGCCGGGACAGGGGTTATCCGGGGAGCTGTTTTTT. As protein: CASSLPGQGLSGELFF.

CDR3 sequence: CASSLGGDLYEQYF. As DNA, the CDR3 is TGTGCCAGCAGCTTGGGGGGGGACCTCTACGAGCAGTACTTC. V usage is TRBV7-9 and J usage is TRBJ2-7, with 7 bases lining up with TRBD2. CDR1 is SEHNR, CDR2 FQNEAQ, per germline (reference sequence). The CDR3 sequence is 14 residues long. V gave up 3 bases and J gave up 3 bases; unmatched junction bases: 5. Based on the CDR3 plus reference TRBV7-9 and TRBJ2-7, the full variable domain is DTGVSQNPRHKITKRGQNVTFRCDPISEHNRLYWYRQTLGQGPEFLTYFQNEAQLEKSRLLSDRFSAERPKGSFSTLEIQRTEQGDSAMYLCASSLGGDLYEQYFGPGTRLTVT.

This clone was picked up a small number of times. V is TRBV2 and J is TRBJ1-3, with D maybe TRBD1 (6 bases). CDR3 length: 15 residues. Germline assignment: CDR1 SNHLY and CDR2 FYNNEI. V was cut by 7 bases and J by 3 bases, with 16 bases left in between. The CDR3 region has the DNA TGTGCCAGCATCAGCCAGGGGTTCGTTGGAAACACCATATATTTT. This translates into CASISQGFVGNTIYF.

This clone was detected only a few times. The chain combines TRBV14 with TRBJ2-2, with D perhaps TRBD1 (5 bases). Germline-derived CDR1 and CDR2 are SGHDN and FVKESK. This CDR3 region has 18 residues. Deletions cut 0 bases from V and 4 bases from J, with 18 bases between. The CDR3 coding sequence is TGTGCCAGCAGCCAAGATCAGGCAGGGAATTTAATCACCGGGGAGCTGTTTTTT. Translated, it gives CASSQDQAGNLITGELFF.

This CDR3 reads CASSGGQGAPRGANVLTF. In nucleotides, the CDR3 is TGTGCCAGCAGCGGGGGACAGGGGGCTCCCCGTGGGGCCAACGTCCTGACTTTC. The chain recombines TRBV7-9 with TRBJ2-6, with 12 bases fitting TRBD1. The trim removed 5 bases at V and 3 bases at J, leaving 8 bases unmatched. Germline V gene lookup returns CDR1 SEHNR and CDR2 FQNEAQ (reference sequence). The CDR3 contains 18 residues.

This rearrangement joins TRBV5-6 to TRBJ2-5, with TRBD2 matching over 10 bases. V dropped 0 bases and J dropped 1; count of bases not matched to a gene: 6. CDR3 length: 17 amino acids. Germline V CDR1 and CDR2: SGHDT, YYEEEE. DNA for the CDR3: TGTGCCAGCAGCTTGGGGCTTGGACTAGCGGTCCAAGAGACCCAGTACTTC. Its protein is CASSLGLGLAVQETQYF.

This clone was counted once. The rearrangement joins TRBV7-2 to TRBJ1-2, with TRBD1 matching over 7 bases. This CDR3 contains 13 residues. The ends lost 8 bases at V and 8 bases at J; junction bases unmatched: 11. Germline lookup yields CDR1 SGHTA and CDR2 FQGNSA. CDR3: CASRAAGTDGYTF. CDR3 sequence (DNA): TGTGCCAGCCGCGCCGCCGGGACAGACGGCTACACCTTC.

J is TRBJ2-1 and V is TRBV29-1, with 10 bases aligning to TRBD2. The J segment lost 6 bases and the V segment lost 3 bases, leaving 8 bases of the junction unmatched. This CDR3 is 15 amino acids long. From germline, CDR1 is SQVTM and CDR2 ANQGSEA. The DNA for the CDR3 is TGCAGCGTTGACCGAGCGGGAGGGGGATTCAATGAGCAGTTCTTC. It codes for CSVDRAGGGFNEQFF.

The rearrangement links TRBV6-5 to TRBJ2-3; tentatively, D is TRBD2 (5 bases). The V and J ends lost 0 bases and 4 bases respectively, with 5 bases between them. The CDR3 loop spans 13 amino acids. Germline CDR1 and CDR2: MNHEY and SVGAGI. The CDR3: CASSYSRADTQYF. DNA of the CDR3: TGTGCCAGCAGTTACTCGAGGGCAGATACGCAGTATTTT.

The chain is built from TRBV7-2 and TRBJ2-1, with 9 bases aligning to TRBD2. The V gene end was trimmed by 1 base and the J gene end by 9 bases; junction bases not matched to a gene: 4. Germline assignment: CDR1 SGHTA and CDR2 FQGNSA. The CDR3 has 14 amino acids. CDR3 DNA: TGTGCCAGCAGCTTAGTAGCGGGAGAGGGTGAGCAGTTCTTC. Residues: CASSLVAGEGEQFF.

The CDR3 bases are TGTGCCAGCAGGAGGGGGACAAACTCCTACAATGAGCAGTTCTTC. This translates into CASRRGTNSYNEQFF. The gene calls are TRBV2 and TRBJ2-1, with D perhaps TRBD1 (6 bases). CDR1 SNHLY and CDR2 FYNNEI come from the germline V gene. The CDR3 totals 15 residues. Trimming took 6 bases from V and 0 from J, leaving 12 bases between them. The variable domain in full, completed from reference TRBV2 and TRBJ2-1, reads EPEVTQTPSHQVTQMGQEVILRCVPISNHLYFYWYRQILGQKVEFLVSFYNNEISEKSEIFDDQFSVERPDGSNFTLKIRSTKLEDSAMYFCASRRGTNSYNEQFFGPGTRLTVL.

On this clone itself: Within the sample, other DNA sequences also encode this same CDR3. The chain has TRBV9 and TRBJ2-2; 11 bases agree with TRBD2. CDR1 and CDR2 (germline): SGDLS, YYNGEE. The CDR3 runs to 15 residues. Trimming at V came to 5 bases and at J to 1 base, leaving 1 base not matched to a gene. CDR3 coding DNA: TGTGCCAGCAGGGGGACTAGCGGGAACACCGGGGAGCTGTTTTTT. It encodes CASRGTSGNTGELFF.

This chain connects TRBV5-1 to TRBJ1-2, with TRBD1 identical over 7 bases. V was pared by 0 bases and J by 4 bases, with 6 bases of the junction left unmatched. Germline-derived CDR1 and CDR2 are SGHRS and YFSETQ. The CDR3 runs to 15 residues. For the CDR3, the DNA is TGCGCCAGCAGCTTGGGGACAGGAGGAGGCTATGGCTACACCTTC. As protein: CASSLGTGGGYGYTF.

V usage is TRBV6-2 or TRBV6-3 and J usage is TRBJ2-5; 8 positions match TRBD1. The CDR3 covers 14 residues. Germline-derived CDR1 and CDR2 are MNHEY and SVGEGT. The J segment lost 5 bases and the V segment lost 2 bases, leaving 4 bases of the junction unmatched. This chain's CDR3 is CASSYPGGTETQYF. CDR3 nucleotides: TGTGCCAGCAGTTACCCAGGGGGCACGGAGACCCAGTACTTC.

This clone was detected once. The chain carries TRBV7-2 and TRBJ2-5, with TRBD2 identical over 7 bases. CDR3 size: 16 residues. V lost 7 bases to trimming and J lost 1 base; unmatched junction nucleotides: 12. Germline-derived CDR1 and CDR2 are SGHTA and FQGNSA. The CDR3 bases are TGTGCCAGCACCCCGCTGGGCGGGAGACTCCAAGAGACCCAGTACTTC. It is translated as CASTPLGGRLQETQYF.

J is TRBJ2-3 and V is TRBV10-3; maybe TRBD2 (5 bases). The V and J ends lost 6 bases and 6 bases respectively, with 7 bases between them. CDR3 size: 11 residues. The germline CDR1 and CDR2 sequences are ENHRY and SYGVKD. CDR3 coding DNA: TGTGCCATCAGCGAGCGGGATACGCAGTATTTT. Protein: CAISERDTQYF.

This clone showed up just a few times. This chain joins TRBV19 and TRBJ1-2, with 9 positions matching TRBD1. Per germline, CDR1 LNHDA and CDR2 SQIVND (reference sequence). Trimming removed 4 bases from V and 5 bases from J; junction bases left unmatched: 8. This CDR3 is 15 amino acids long. This CDR3 reads CASSTDRGRRYGYTF. CDR3 coding DNA: TGTGCCAGTAGTACGGACAGGGGTCGGAGGTATGGCTACACCTTC.

The chain joins TRBV7-9 to TRBJ1-1; D ambiguous. The V gene's germline CDR1 is SEHNR and CDR2 FQNEAQ (reference sequence). Trimming pared 8 bases from V and 0 bases from J, leaving 16 bases between. The CDR3 extends over 15 amino acids. CDR3 coding DNA: TGTGCCAGCCAAAAAGACGGCGGATTGAACACTGAAGCTTTCTTT. It is translated as CASQKDGGLNTEAFF.

The genes are TRBV28 and TRBJ1-5; 7 positions agree with TRBD1. This CDR3 contains 16 residues. The germline V gene encodes CDR1 MDHEN and CDR2 SYDVKM. J gave up 2 bases and V 5 bases, and 9 bases lay outside the gene matches. The CDR3: CASSTRGTVGNQPQHF. The CDR3 coding sequence is TGTGCCAGCAGTACCAGGGGGACAGTGGGCAATCAGCCCCAGCATTTT. The full variable domain, completed using reference TRBV28 and TRBJ1-5, is DVKVTQSSRYLVKRTGEKVFLECVQDMDHENMFWYRQDPGLGLRLIYFSYDVKMKEKGDIPEGYSVSREKKERFSLILESASTNQTSMYLCASSTRGTVGNQPQHFGDGTRLSIL.

The rearrangement uses TRBV2 and TRBJ2-2; 7 nucleotides agree with TRBD1. This CDR3 contains 13 residues. Germline V CDR1 and CDR2: SNHLY, FYNNEI. Trimming removed 1 base from V and 9 bases from J; junction bases left unmatched: 2. The CDR3 sequence is CASSEEQGWELFF. The DNA of the CDR3 is TGTGCCAGCAGTGAAGAACAGGGGTGGGAGCTGTTTTTT.

The chain carries TRBV9 and TRBJ1-4, with 11 bases lining up with TRBD1. The V gene's germline CDR1 is SGDLS and CDR2 YYNGEE. The CDR3 is 18 residues long. V lost 4 bases, J lost 3 bases, and 11 bases stayed unmatched. The CDR3 bases are TGTGCCAGCAGCCCCTCGGTCCCGGGACAGGGGGCTAATGAAAAACTGTTTTTT. It specifies CASSPSVPGQGANEKLFF.

The V gene is TRBV6-5, the J gene TRBJ1-2; TRBD1 matches at 8 bases. Trimming cost V 5 bases and J 4 bases; bases outside gene matches: 9. Germline values: CDR1 MNHEY, CDR2 SVGAGI. The CDR3 is 15 residues long. The CDR3 DNA is TGTGCCAGCAGTATCCGGACAGGGACAAGCTATGGCTACACCTTC. Encoded protein: CASSIRTGTSYGYTF.

For this clone: An end of the junction does not agree with germline; a read error may underlie this. The chain links TRBV7-7 to TRBJ2-5; no firm D call. From germline, CDR1 is SSHAT and CDR2 FNYEAQ (reference sequence). CDR3 size: 15 residues. The CDR3 is CASSRGPQYQETQYF. CDR3 coding DNA: TGTGCTAGCAGCCGCGGCCCTCAGTACCAAGAGACCCAGTACTTC.

This sequence joins TRBV7-9 and TRBJ2-1; 10 bases match TRBD2. Germline V lookup: CDR1 SEHNR, CDR2 FQNEAQ (reference sequence). This CDR3 has 15 residues. V shed 7 bases, J shed 5 bases, and the junction held 8 bases outside the gene matches. Here the CDR3 reads CASTTFTSGNNEQFF. The DNA for the CDR3 is TGTGCCAGCACAACATTTACTAGCGGGAACAATGAGCAGTTCTTC.

The chain is built from TRBV11-2 and TRBJ2-4; TRBD2 matches at 8 bases. Germline V gene lookup returns CDR1 SGHAT and CDR2 FQNNGV. This CDR3 comprises 13 residues. The ends lost 6 bases at V and 5 bases at J; junction bases unmatched: 3. CDR3 protein: CASRPGGENIQYF. The CDR3 DNA is TGTGCCAGCAGGCCGGGGGGGGAAAACATTCAGTACTTC.

The table lists this clone with a count of one. The V call is TRBV2, the J call TRBJ2-1, with TRBD2 matching 7 bases. This CDR3 region has 15 residues. V lost 6 bases to trimming and J lost 9 bases; unmatched junction nucleotides: 14. Germline V gene sequence: CDR1 SNHLY, CDR2 FYNNEI. For the CDR3, the DNA is TGTGCCAGCAGCCTGTGGGCTAGCGGTCTTAGTGAGCAGTTCTTC. Translation: CASSLWASGLSEQFF.